Below, 29 T cell receptor beta chains from the same sample are listed, as sequenced in a study of cytomegalovirus exposure and HLA in healthy donors. The primer mix had 60 Vbeta and 13 Jbeta primers. The table came from immunoSEQ multiplex PCR; TCRdb's copy has only in-frame clones and leaves some out. The sample contains over 150,000 clones, around 68% of which appear only once. The sequenced sample consisted of PBMCs. These receptors originate from a woman aged 40 to 50 in good health and CMV-seropositive.

This clone came up a few times. The rearrangement uses TRBV28 and TRBJ2-1; 10 bases map to TRBD2. V lost 7 bases to trimming and J lost 7 bases; unmatched junction nucleotides: 7. The CDR3 totals 14 residues. The germline V gene has CDR1 MDHEN and CDR2 SYDVKM. The CDR3 DNA sequence: TGTGCCAGCAATAAGGGACTAGCGATGAATGAGCAGTTCTTC. It encodes CASNKGLAMNEQFF.

A few counts support this clone. One end of the junction varies from germline; a read error may be responsible. The gene calls are TRBV2 and TRBJ1-5, with D possibly being TRBD1 (6 bases). The germline V gene has CDR1 SNHLY and CDR2 FYNNEI. This CDR3 region has 13 residues. The CDR3: CASSRDIGQPQNF. DNA of the CDR3: TGTGCCAGCAGCCGGGACATTGGTCAGCCCCAGAATTTT.

V gene TRBV19 combines with J gene TRBJ1-1; D is unresolved. V lost 10 bases to trimming and J lost 0 bases, with 12 bases between them. This CDR3 has 13 residues. Germline lookup yields CDR1 LNHDA and CDR2 SQIVND (reference sequence). The chain's CDR3 is CATRQKMNTEAFF. The CDR3 DNA follows: TGTGCCACCAGACAAAAGATGAACACTGAAGCTTTCTTT. Full variable domain (rest looked up from reference TRBV19 and TRBJ1-1): DGGITQSPKYLFRKEGQNVTLSCEQNLNHDAMYWYRQDPGQGLRLIYYSQIVNDFQKGDIAEGYSVSREKKESFPLTVTSAQKNPTAFYLCATRQKMNTEAFFGQGTRLTVV.

The sample holds a few counts of this clone. The chain couples TRBV28 to TRBJ2-1, with 11 nucleotides matching TRBD2. The CDR3 contains 13 residues. Germline lookup yields CDR1 MDHEN and CDR2 SYDVKM. The J segment lost 6 bases and the V segment lost 5 bases, leaving 0 bases of the junction unmatched. This CDR3 reads CASSLAGGNEQFF. The DNA for the CDR3 is TGTGCCAGCAGTCTAGCGGGAGGCAATGAGCAGTTCTTC.

The rearrangement uses TRBV5-6 and TRBJ2-2; D uncertain. The CDR3 length is 12 residues. Trimming took 4 bases from V and 4 from J, leaving 5 bases between them. Germline V gene sequence: CDR1 SGHDT, CDR2 YYEEEE. This chain's CDR3 is CASSGLTGELFF. DNA of the CDR3: TGTGCCAGCAGCGGGCTCACCGGGGAGCTGTTTTTT.

In this sample, this clone turned up a few times. The chain uses TRBV5-6 and TRBJ2-5, with TRBD2 matching 7 bases. The CDR3 contains 14 residues. V lost 3 bases to trimming and J lost 2 bases; unmatched junction nucleotides: 4. Looked up from germline, CDR1 is SGHDT and CDR2 is YYEEEE. The DNA of the CDR3 is TGTGCCAGCAGCTCCCGGGACTATCAAGAGACCCAGTACTTC. Amino acid sequence: CASSSRDYQETQYF.

The chain links TRBV2 to TRBJ2-5; a possible D gene is TRBD1 (6 bases). The J call is uncertain, as TRBJ2-7 better fits the DNA end. Per the germline V gene, CDR1 is SNHLY and CDR2 is FYNNEI. The CDR3 totals 15 residues. The CDR3 loop reads CASTRDITIAYEQYF. The CDR3 DNA reads TGTGCCAGCACCCGGGACATCACTATTGCCTACGAGCAGTACTTC.

This clone was seen more than once but under ten times. The chain couples TRBV7-2 to TRBJ1-3; maybe TRBD1 (5 bases). Trimming shortened V by 5 bases and J by 1 base, and 9 bases separated the two germline ends. CDR1 and CDR2 (germline): SGHTA, FQGNSA. The CDR3 extends over 14 amino acids. The DNA of the CDR3 is TGTGCCAGCAGCCCTCAGGGATCTGGAAACACCATATATTTT. Encoded protein: CASSPQGSGNTIYF.

This chain connects TRBV7-9 to TRBJ1-2; TRBD1 might be the D (6 bases). The V gene lost 5 bases and the J gene lost 6 bases, with 13 bases spanning the gap. CDR1 is SEHNR and CDR2 is FQNEAQ in the germline V gene (reference sequence). There are 13 residues in the CDR3. The CDR3 region has the DNA TGTGCCAGCAGCCCTGTGGGGGCAGATGGCTACACCTTC. It is translated as CASSPVGADGYTF.

This clone has only a few counts. The chain employs TRBV6-5 and TRBJ2-5, with 10 bases lining up with TRBD2. Matching the DNA end better, TRBJ2-7 makes the J call doubtful. The germline gives CDR1 MNHEY, CDR2 SVGAGI. The length of the CDR3 is 15 residues. The CDR3 DNA follows: TGTGCCAGCAGTTTAAACACCGGGACTAGCGACGAGCAGTACTTC. Translated: CASSLNTGTSDEQYF.

The sample holds one count of this clone. V is TRBV9 and J is TRBJ2-7; D is perhaps TRBD1 (6 bases). The CDR3 is 15 residues long. V lost 4 bases and J lost 0, with 14 bases in between. Germline V gene lookup returns CDR1 SGDLS and CDR2 YYNGEE. The CDR3 loop is CASSPTLGGSYEQYF. In DNA form, the CDR3 reads TGTGCCAGCAGCCCCACTTTAGGGGGCTCCTACGAGCAGTACTTC.

The chain joins TRBV6-5 to TRBJ2-1; D is possibly TRBD1 (6 bases). V was cut by 7 bases and J by 10 bases, with 14 bases left in between. The germline gives CDR1 MNHEY, CDR2 SVGAGI. This CDR3 has 12 residues. The chain's CDR3 is CASISSGHEQFF. DNA of the CDR3: TGTGCCAGCATCTCTTCGGGACACGAGCAGTTCTTC.

The sample holds a few counts of this clone. The chain uses TRBV4-1 and TRBJ2-1; tentatively, D is TRBD2 (6 bases). The CDR3 covers 15 residues. Germline CDR1 reads MGHRA; CDR2 reads YSYEKL. V gave up 0 bases and J gave up 6 bases, with 12 bases separating them. The CDR3 sequence: CASSQETRSVNEQFF. The CDR3 coding sequence is TGCGCCAGCAGCCAAGAGACTAGATCGGTCAATGAGCAGTTCTTC.

Concerning this clone: Mismatch with germline at one junction end may stem from a read error. This sequence joins TRBV4-1 and TRBJ1-6, with D unclear. The CDR3 length is 14 residues. Per germline, CDR1 MGHRA and CDR2 YSYEKL. The CDR3 bases are TGCGCCAGCAGCCGGGAGGATCTCAGTTCACCCCTCAACTTT. As protein: CASSREDLSSPLNF.

J is TRBJ2-1 and V is TRBV28, with 7 bases aligning to TRBD2. The CDR3 extends over 16 amino acids. Trimming removed 5 bases from V and 1 base from J; junction bases left unmatched: 8. Per germline, CDR1 MDHEN and CDR2 SYDVKM. CDR3: CASSADIAGSYNEQFF. The CDR3 DNA is TGTGCCAGCAGTGCCGATATAGCGGGTTCCTACAATGAGCAGTTCTTC.

The chain uses TRBV5-1 and TRBJ1-3, with 7 bases lining up with TRBD1. V lost 2 bases to trimming and J lost 2 bases; unmatched junction nucleotides: 1. This CDR3 region has 14 residues. The V gene's germline CDR1 is SGHRS and CDR2 YFSETQ. CDR3 sequence (DNA): TGCGCCAGCAGCTTTCAGGGGGCTGGAAACACCATATATTTT. Translated, it gives CASSFQGAGNTIYF.

The V gene is TRBV28, the J gene TRBJ1-2; 7 bases are a match to TRBD1. With V trimmed by 6 bases and J by 2 bases, 3 bases remained unmatched. This CDR3 region has 13 residues. The germline CDR1 and CDR2 sequences are MDHEN and SYDVKM. CDR3 in amino acids: CASREQGNYGYTF. CDR3 nucleotide sequence: TGTGCCAGCAGAGAACAGGGGAACTATGGCTACACCTTC.

The chain recombines TRBV6-6 with TRBJ1-5; D is perhaps TRBD1 (6 bases). From germline, CDR1 is MNHNY and CDR2 SVGAGI (reference sequence). The V end lost 2 bases, the J end lost 3 bases, and 11 bases lay between the germline ends. The CDR3 has 15 amino acids. The CDR3 bases are TGTGCCAGCAGTTACGGGACACTTCACAATCAGCCCCAGCATTTT. Translation: CASSYGTLHNQPQHF.

This clone was picked up one time. The J gene is TRBJ2-6, the V gene TRBV28; the match to TRBD2 covers 11 bases. Germline trimming cut 4 bases from V and 1 base from J; bases unmatched to any gene: 3. CDR3 length equals 17 residues. Germline V gene data show CDR1 as MDHEN and CDR2 as SYDVKM. The CDR3 sequence: CASSSLAGGSGANVLTF. CDR3 DNA sequence: TGTGCCAGCAGTTCCCTAGCGGGAGGTTCTGGGGCCAACGTCCTGACTTTC.

The chain uses TRBV15 and TRBJ1-1; TRBD1 is a possible D gene (5 bases). From germline, CDR1 is LNHNV and CDR2 YYDKDF (reference sequence). CDR3 size: 13 residues. Trimming took 0 bases from V and 6 from J, leaving 8 bases between them. The CDR3 loop is CATSRDGGAEAFF. The CDR3 DNA sequence: TGTGCCACCAGCAGAGATGGGGGGGCTGAAGCTTTCTTT. The full variable domain, in which reference TRBV15 and TRBJ1-1 provide the parts outside the CDR3, is DAMVIQNPRYQVTQFGKPVTLSCSQTLNHNVMYWYQQKSSQAPKLLFHYYDKDFNNEADTPDNFQSRRPNTSFCFLDIRSPGLGDTAMYLCATSRDGGAEAFFGQGTRLTVV.

The chain recombines TRBV11-2 with TRBJ2-1; the match to TRBD2 covers 10 bases. Germline V lookup: CDR1 SGHAT, CDR2 FQNNGV. J gave up 3 bases and V 6 bases, and 5 bases lay outside the gene matches. The CDR3 length is 15 residues. The CDR3 sequence is CASRQAGGLYNEQFF. The CDR3 DNA reads as TGTGCCAGCAGACAAGCGGGGGGGCTCTACAATGAGCAGTTCTTC.

The chain uses TRBV5-4 and TRBJ1-1, with 10 positions matching TRBD1. Looked up from germline, CDR1 is SGHNT and CDR2 is YYREEE (reference sequence). Trimming at V came to 9 bases and at J to 7 bases, leaving 12 bases not matched to a gene. The CDR3 spans 14 residues. CDR3 region: CATAMGQGNSEAFF. DNA of the CDR3: TGTGCCACCGCCATGGGACAGGGGAATAGTGAAGCTTTCTTT.

This clone was observed a handful of times. The rearrangement joins TRBV20-1 to TRBJ2-1; possibly TRBD2 for D (6 bases). Per germline, CDR1 DFQATT and CDR2 SNEGSKA (reference sequence). The V end lost 6 bases, the J end lost 6 bases, and 9 bases lay between the germline ends. CDR3 length equals 11 residues. CDR3 DNA: TGCAGTGCATCCGGGAGCAATGAGCAGTTCTTC. Translated, it gives CSASGSNEQFF.

V and J are TRBV14 and TRBJ2-6; weak D call: TRBD1 (5 bases). Germline assignment: CDR1 SGHDN and CDR2 FVKESK. This CDR3 has 16 amino acids. Trimming removed 4 bases at V and 0 bases at J, with 10 bases between. CDR3 amino acids: CASSLDGASGANVLTF. The CDR3 nucleotides read TGTGCCAGCAGCCTGGATGGGGCCTCTGGGGCCAACGTCCTGACTTTC.

The chain couples TRBV5-8 to TRBJ2-3; no reliable D call. In germline, CDR1 is SGHTS, CDR2 YDEGEE. This CDR3 has 14 residues. V dropped 4 bases and J dropped 1 base, with 10 bases sitting between them. CDR3 coding DNA: TGTGCCAGCAGCCTACTACCTCGCACAGATACGCAGTATTTT. Its translation is CASSLLPRTDTQYF.

This clone has more than one count but fewer than ten. The chain couples TRBV21-1 to TRBJ2-7; TRBD1 is taken as the D call from the table, unchecked against the DNA. TRBV21-1 is a pseudogene. The CDR3 length is 15 residues. The CDR3 DNA reads TGTGCCAGCAGCAAATTCGGACAGGGGCCCTACGAGCAGTACTTC. Protein product: CASSKFGQGPYEQYF.

The gene calls are TRBV5-6 and TRBJ2-5; 10 bases align to TRBD1. After removal of 4 bases from V and 1 base from J, the junction contained 4 bases not matched to a gene. Germline-derived CDR1 and CDR2 are SGHDT and YYEEEE. The CDR3 is 15 amino acids. The CDR3 DNA reads TGTGCCAGCAGCCCGGACAGGGGGATCCAAGAGACCCAGTACTTC. This codes for CASSPDRGIQETQYF. The variable domain in full, completed from reference TRBV5-6 and TRBJ2-5, reads DAGVTQSPTHLIKTRGQQVTLRCSPKSGHDTVSWYQQALGQGPQFIFQYYEEEERQRGNFPDRFSGHQFPNYSSELNVNALLLGDSALYLCASSPDRGIQETQYFGPGTRLLVL.

Here the CDR3 reads CASMTGTDTQYF. The CDR3 DNA sequence: TGCGCCAGCATGACAGGGACAGATACGCAGTATTTT. The V and J genes are TRBV5-1 and TRBJ2-3, with 7 nucleotides matching TRBD1. V shed 6 bases, J shed 3 bases, and the junction held 1 base outside the gene matches. CDR3 length equals 12 residues. Germline CDR1 is SGHRS and CDR2 is YFSETQ.

The J gene is TRBJ2-5, the V gene TRBV19; weak D call: TRBD2 (5 bases). Germline V gene data show CDR1 as LNHDA and CDR2 as SQIVND (reference sequence). The V and J ends lost 1 base and 3 bases respectively, with 9 bases between them. This CDR3 is 14 amino acids long. In DNA form, the CDR3 reads TGTGCCAGTAGTATAGTCGTCGGGGAAGAGACCCAGTACTTC. Amino acids: CASSIVVGEETQYF.